This entry describes one T cell receptor (beta chain). Its binding antigen is unknown. Base qualities were left out, and no much larger clone turns up one base away. The trim is 4 bases for V and 1 base for J, with a gap of 11 bases between the germline ends. Including cysteine and phenylalanine, the CDR3 has 16 amino acids. Only the CDR3 DNA is retained, 48 bases long and in frame from the first base. The germline V gene yields MNHGY for CDR1 and SAAAGT for CDR2. The reads were generated on an Illumina HiSeq 1500. The public reads were reprocessed in TCRdb via fastp at Q25 and MiXCR, keeping in-frame beta chains. Under each unique CDR3 protein, matching rows form one entry showing the most common genes and DNA. Within this sample are about 440,000 distinct CDR3 sequences, with approximately 33% of them counted one time only. The ten most abundant clones make up roughly 15% of the sample. These data come from a study of T cell repertoires in cytomegalovirus infection (dated by TCRdb to the late 2010s). With respect to the entire study: Donor HLA type was relevant to the analysis, because carriage of CMV infection together with the matching HLA type was indicated by public TCR beta signatures. Broader findings and caveats from the paper: Carriers of CMV infection plus the relevant HLA type were discriminated by the cumulative frequency of public TCR beta family members in the study cohort and in an independent roughly 370-donor cohort. In the ex vivo response, HLA-C-restricted CMV-specific TCR beta clonotypes were dominant, and in two of eight donors the single most frequent clonotype came from this HLA-C-restricted group.

Sequenced sample: PBMCs. The chain is made from TRBV6-8 and TRBJ2-6; too little of a D gene remains to name it. The receptor was isolated from a human donor in good health (CMV status not recorded). Some clones in this sample may be carry-over from other donors' samples. At the DNA level, the sequence is TGTGCCAGCAGTTTGGGGATACTGTCTGGGGCCAACGTCCTGACTTTC. This is translated as CASSLGILSGANVLTF.